Following are 14 T cell receptor beta chains from one sample sequenced in a study of T cells in Graves' hyperthyroidism and ophthalmopathy. Authors of the study amplified TCR beta CDR3 regions from RNA transcripts. HTBI primers were the set used in a first-round RT-PCR of the TCR CDR3. TCRdb re-called the multiplex PCR reads through MiXCR, storing one row per CDR3 protein. Of 600,000 to 650,000 distinct CDR3 sequences in the sample, around 15% were seen once. The specimen sequenced was blood. The receptors come from a young woman with Graves' hyperthyroidism.

Remarks on this clonotype: Since a much larger clone is just one base distant, this may be a read error. The chain has TRBV6-5 and TRBJ1-1; TRBD1 matches 8 bases. Germline V CDR1 and CDR2: MNHEY, SVGAGI. This CDR3 contains 14 residues. Trimming took 3 bases from V and 4 from J; bases not matched to a gene: 4. CDR3 residues: CASSYHRGFTEAFF. The CDR3, as DNA: TGTGCCAGCAGTTATCACAGGGGGTTCACTGAAGCTTTCTTT.

The V gene is TRBV29-1, the J gene TRBJ2-2; 10 positions match TRBD2. The CDR3 contains 15 residues. The germline CDR1 and CDR2 sequences are SQVTM and ANQGSEA. J was trimmed by 0 bases and V by 5 bases; bases with no gene match: 3. CDR3 protein: CSVLSGRPNTGELFF. CDR3 bases: TGCAGCGTTCTTAGCGGGAGGCCGAACACCGGGGAGCTGTTTTTT.

This clonotype was seen repeatedly, ten times or more. This rearrangement joins TRBV7-9 to TRBJ2-1; D is perhaps TRBD1 (5 bases). Per germline, CDR1 SEHNR and CDR2 FQNEAQ (reference sequence). This CDR3 contains 14 residues. Trimming stripped 7 bases from V and 0 bases from J, with 10 bases between. The CDR3 loop reads CASTGLVSYNEQFF. CDR3 bases: TGTGCCAGCACAGGGCTGGTCTCCTACAATGAGCAGTTCTTC.

This rearrangement joins TRBV20-1 to TRBJ2-7; D not resolved. The V and J ends lost 0 bases and 3 bases respectively, with 9 bases between them. CDR3 length: 13 residues. Germline CDR1 DFQATT, CDR2 SNEGSKA (reference sequence). This CDR3 reads CSARDPKLYEQYF. For the CDR3, the DNA is TGCAGTGCTAGAGACCCCAAACTCTACGAGCAGTACTTC.

This clonotype was observed once. This sequence may be a read error, since a much larger clone differs from it by one base. The genes are TRBV12-3 or TRBV12-4 and TRBJ1-2; no clear D. V was trimmed by 8 bases and J by 9 bases, leaving 16 bases between them. The CDR3 has 12 amino acids. This CDR3 is CASLGVEGSYTF. In DNA form, the CDR3 reads TGTGCCAGCCTCGGGGTCGAGGGAAGCTACACCTTC.

This clonotype was seen many times. CDR3 sequence reads: CASSTRQGLGNEQFF. CDR3 nucleotide sequence: TGTGCCAGCAGCACAAGACAGGGGTTGGGGAATGAGCAGTTCTTC. This sequence joins TRBV7-2 and TRBJ2-1; 8 nucleotides align to TRBD1. Germline assignment: CDR1 SGHTA and CDR2 FQGNSA. V trimming: 5 bases; J trimming: 7 bases; junction bases outside the gene matches: 10. The CDR3 covers 15 residues.

This clonotype was counted only a few times. V usage is TRBV3-1 and J usage is TRBJ2-3; D not resolved. Germline lookup yields CDR1 LGHDT and CDR2 YNNKEL (reference sequence). CDR3 length: 14 residues. Trimming took 1 base from V and 3 from J, leaving 8 bases between them. CDR3 nucleotides: TGTGCCAGCAGCCAAGTTCTGTCTACAGATACGCAGTATTTT. This gives the protein CASSQVLSTDTQYF.

This clonotype was seen only a few times. The V call is TRBV6-5, the J call TRBJ2-7, with TRBD1 as a possible D gene (6 bases). This CDR3 comprises 15 residues. Germline V lookup: CDR1 MNHEY, CDR2 SVGAGI. V dropped 0 bases and J dropped 2 bases, with 11 bases sitting between them. CDR3 loop: CASSYSIGGPYEQYF. The CDR3 nucleotides read TGTGCCAGCAGTTACTCGATAGGGGGACCCTACGAGCAGTACTTC.

This clonotype was found a few times. The chain employs TRBV12-3 or TRBV12-4 and TRBJ2-1, with 14 bases matching TRBD2. The CDR3 runs to 16 residues. V was pared by 7 bases and J by 6 bases, with 8 bases of the junction left unmatched. Here the CDR3 reads CASTLTGTSGSNEQFF. Here the CDR3 DNA reads TGTGCCAGCACCCTAACCGGGACTAGCGGGAGCAATGAGCAGTTCTTC.

The table lists this clonotype with a few counts. This sequence joins TRBV9 and TRBJ1-2, with 8 positions matching TRBD1. The CDR3 runs to 14 residues. Germline loops: CDR1 SGDLS, CDR2 YYNGEE. V shed 3 bases and J 4 bases; nucleotides not matched to a gene: 5. CDR3 region: CASSGGTGVYGYTF. The CDR3, as DNA: TGTGCCAGCAGCGGCGGGACAGGCGTCTATGGCTACACCTTC.

V usage is TRBV6-2 or TRBV6-3 and J usage is TRBJ2-1; 11 nucleotides line up with TRBD2. Trimming cost V 4 bases and J 8 bases; bases outside gene matches: 13. The germline CDR1 and CDR2 sequences are MNHEY and SVGEGT. The CDR3 runs to 17 residues. CDR3 sequence: CASSLGLAGTSRDEQFF. The DNA for the CDR3 is TGTGCCAGCAGTTTAGGACTAGCGGGTACCAGTAGGGATGAGCAGTTCTTC.

There are a few counts of this clonotype. A junction end diverges from the germline sequence, so it may reflect a read error. V is TRBV28 and J is TRBJ2-7, with TRBD2 matching 13 bases. In germline, CDR1 is MDHEN, CDR2 SYDVKM. The CDR3 covers 15 residues. This CDR3 is CACSPGTSGNYEQYF. The DNA of the CDR3 is TGTGCCTGCAGTCCCGGGACTAGCGGGAACTACGAGCAGTACTTC.

This clonotype was counted ten times or more. In DNA, the CDR3 is TGTGCCAGCAGTTTCAGGAGCGGGAGGTCCCATGAGCAGTTCTTC. This gives the protein CASSFRSGRSHEQFF. V gene TRBV28 combines with J gene TRBJ2-1; 9 nucleotides agree with TRBD2. The CDR3 extends over 15 amino acids. After removal of 3 bases from V and 8 bases from J, the junction contained 8 bases not matched to a gene. Germline CDR1 is MDHEN and CDR2 is SYDVKM.

This clonotype showed up just a few times. The chain uses TRBV3-1 and TRBJ1-2; a possible D gene is TRBD1 (6 bases). In germline, CDR1 is LGHDT, CDR2 YNNKEL (reference sequence). Deletions cut 3 bases from V and 6 bases from J, with 11 bases between. The CDR3 totals 13 residues. The DNA for the CDR3 is TGTGCCAGCAGCCAGACAGGACGCAATGGCTACACCTTC. Its protein product is CASSQTGRNGYTF.